These 31 T cell receptor beta chains originate from one sample sequenced in a study of T cells in Graves' hyperthyroidism and ophthalmopathy. Amplification yielded TCR beta CDR3 regions, with RNA transcripts as the source. HTBI primers were the set used in a first-round RT-PCR of the TCR CDR3. TCRdb reanalysed the multiplex PCR reads using MiXCR and keeps one entry per CDR3 protein. The repertoire holds about 360,000 distinct CDR3 sequences, with approximately 13% as singletons. The specimen sequenced was blood. The receptors come from a woman between 18 and 30 years old with Graves' hyperthyroidism.

The V gene is TRBV5-6, the J gene TRBJ1-2; 8 bases are a match to TRBD1. The CDR3 extends over 13 amino acids. V lost 3 bases and J lost 7; bases outside the gene matches: 5. Germline assignment: CDR1 SGHDT and CDR2 YYEEEE. The CDR3 nucleotides read TGTGCCAGCAGCTGGGGACAGGAAGCTGGCTACACCTTC. As protein: CASSWGQEAGYTF.

The V call is TRBV28, the J call TRBJ1-2; 7 bases line up with TRBD1. Germline V gene data show CDR1 as MDHEN and CDR2 as SYDVKM. J gave up 8 bases and V 1 base, and 1 base lay outside the gene matches. The length of the CDR3 is 12 residues. CDR3 loop: CASSLSGQGYTF. The DNA of the CDR3 is TGTGCCAGCAGTTTATCGGGACAGGGCTACACCTTC.

This clonotype was picked up many times. The rearrangement uses TRBV28 and TRBJ1-4; D is possibly TRBD1 (5 bases). The CDR3 is made up of 14 amino acids. V shed 7 bases and J shed 8 bases, with 17 bases lying between them. Germline CDR1 is MDHEN and CDR2 is SYDVKM. The CDR3 spells CASMLGGAEEKLFF. The CDR3 DNA reads as TGTGCCAGCATGCTGGGGGGAGCGGAAGAAAAACTGTTTTTT.

The table lists this clonotype with a few counts. V is TRBV14 and J is TRBJ2-7, with D possibly being TRBD2 (6 bases). This CDR3 spans 14 amino acids. CDR1 and CDR2 (germline): SGHDN, FVKESK. The germline V and J ends were trimmed by 4 bases and 0 bases, with 10 bases remaining between them. The CDR3 region is CASSPIGSSYEQYF. DNA of the CDR3: TGTGCCAGCAGCCCCATCGGGAGCTCCTACGAGCAGTACTTC.

This clonotype has at least ten counts. The genes are TRBV12-3 or TRBV12-4 and TRBJ1-2; D unclear. The CDR3 covers 14 residues. The germline V and J ends were trimmed by 3 bases and 1 base, with 9 bases remaining between them. The CDR3 sequence is CASSLSGDNYGYTF. The CDR3, as DNA: TGTGCCAGCAGTTTGTCAGGAGATAACTATGGCTACACCTTC.

This clonotype has only a few counts. The J gene is TRBJ2-1, the V gene TRBV5-1; TRBD2 is a possible D gene (5 bases). Germline values: CDR1 SGHRS, CDR2 YFSETQ. V was clipped by 0 bases and J by 4 bases, with 14 bases between them. The CDR3 runs 16 residues. CDR3 coding DNA: TGCGCCAGCAGCTTGGAAGGGCCCTCGGGATACAATGAGCAGTTCTTC. This encodes CASSLEGPSGYNEQFF.

This clonotype came up many times. The V and J genes are TRBV2 and TRBJ2-3, with 7 bases identical to TRBD2. Germline V gene lookup returns CDR1 SNHLY and CDR2 FYNNEI. The CDR3 contains 13 residues. V trimming: 3 bases; J trimming: 4 bases; junction bases outside the gene matches: 1. CDR3 bases: TGTGCCAGCAGTGATACTAGCGCAGATACGCAGTATTTT. Amino acid sequence: CASSDTSADTQYF. Full variable domain (outside the CDR3, taken from reference TRBV2 and TRBJ2-3): EPEVTQTPSHQVTQMGQEVILRCVPISNHLYFYWYRQILGQKVEFLVSFYNNEISEKSEIFDDQFSVERPDGSNFTLKIRSTKLEDSAMYFCASSDTSADTQYFGPGTRLTVL.

This clonotype was observed many times. The V call is TRBV15, the J call TRBJ2-7, with 8 bases matching TRBD2. This CDR3 has 14 residues. Germline assignment: CDR1 LNHNV and CDR2 YYDKDF (reference sequence). The V gene end was trimmed by 6 bases and the J gene end by 3 bases; junction bases not matched to a gene: 7. The CDR3 reads CATSSERGNYEQYF. The CDR3 DNA reads TGTGCCACCAGTTCGGAGCGGGGGAACTACGAGCAGTACTTC.

This clonotype was recorded many times. The chain links TRBV6-1 to TRBJ1-5; D remains unclear. This CDR3 has 14 residues. The germline gives CDR1 MNHNS, CDR2 SASEGT. V lost 6 bases and J 3 bases, leaving 12 bases between the germline ends. As DNA, the CDR3 is TGTGCCAGCAGGCCTAATTCTGTCAATCAGCCCCAGCATTTT. Translating gives CASRPNSVNQPQHF.

This clonotype was found many times. The chain couples TRBV6-5 to TRBJ2-3; 7 bases map to TRBD1. The CDR3 length is 17 residues. Trimming removed 2 bases from V and 7 bases from J; junction bases left unmatched: 15. Looked up from germline, CDR1 is MNHEY and CDR2 is SVGAGI. CDR3 nucleotides: TGTGCCAGCAGTTACGGCGGCAGGGGGACCCTAATAAATACGCAGTATTTT. Protein: CASSYGGRGTLINTQYF.

At least ten counts were recorded for this clonotype. The rearrangement joins TRBV7-9 to TRBJ2-5; no definite D call. Germline V lookup: CDR1 SEHNR, CDR2 FQNEAQ (reference sequence). The ends were cut back, 4 bases at V and 3 bases at J, with 18 bases in the middle. CDR3 size: 16 residues. This CDR3 reads CASSSAGSAGKETQYF. CDR3 coding DNA: TGTGCCAGCAGCTCAGCAGGCTCGGCCGGTAAAGAGACCCAGTACTTC.

The table lists this clonotype with many counts. The rearrangement links TRBV28 to TRBJ2-5; 7 positions agree with TRBD2. CDR1 MDHEN and CDR2 SYDVKM come from the germline V gene. The CDR3 is 14 amino acids. The trim removed 5 bases at V and 2 bases at J, leaving 5 bases unmatched. CDR3 nucleotide sequence: TGTGCCAGCAGTACAGCGGGGAAGCAAGAGACCCAGTACTTC. Translating it yields CASSTAGKQETQYF. The whole variable domain, filled in from reference TRBV28 and TRBJ2-5, reads DVKVTQSSRYLVKRTGEKVFLECVQDMDHENMFWYRQDPGLGLRLIYFSYDVKMKEKGDIPEGYSVSREKKERFSLILESASTNQTSMYLCASSTAGKQETQYFGPGTRLLVL.

This clonotype was recorded many times. The rearrangement links TRBV3-1 to TRBJ1-2; D not certain. CDR1 LGHDT and CDR2 YNNKEL come from the germline V gene (reference sequence). The CDR3 covers 15 residues. The ends were cut back, 8 bases at V and 2 bases at J, with 18 bases in the middle. The CDR3 DNA is TGTGCCAGCCTCCCCGACAAGCCCCCAAACTATGGCTACACCTTC. It is translated as CASLPDKPPNYGYTF.

V usage is TRBV18 and J usage is TRBJ2-5; D unresolved. V was cut by 0 bases and J by 5 bases, with 7 bases left in between. CDR1 is KGHSH, CDR2 LQKENI, per germline. The CDR3 length is 13 residues. The CDR3 spells CASSPPTAETQYF. The CDR3, as DNA: TGTGCCAGCTCACCACCTACGGCGGAGACCCAGTACTTC.

The CDR3 nucleotides read TGTGCCACCAGTTATGGGGACTCCTACAATGAGCAGTTCTTC. Its translation: CATSYGDSYNEQFF. The V gene is TRBV24-1, the J gene TRBJ2-1, with D uncertain. Trimming left V 6 bases short and J 0 bases short, with 8 bases between. Germline V gene data show CDR1 as KGHDR and CDR2 as SFDVKD. This CDR3 is built from 14 residues.

This clonotype was seen repeatedly, ten times or more. J is TRBJ2-4 and V is TRBV28, with 9 bases aligning to TRBD1. The trim removed 8 bases at V and 7 bases at J, leaving 9 bases unmatched. This CDR3 is 14 amino acids long. Germline CDR1 reads MDHEN; CDR2 reads SYDVKM. The CDR3 sequence: CASDTGGLGNIQYF. The CDR3 DNA reads as TGTGCCAGCGATACAGGGGGCCTTGGGAACATTCAGTACTTC.

This clonotype was picked up many times. V gene TRBV9 combines with J gene TRBJ2-1, with D possibly being TRBD1 (5 bases). Germline V lookup: CDR1 SGDLS, CDR2 YYNGEE. The V end was cut by 3 bases, the J end by 8 bases, with 21 bases between. CDR3 length: 16 residues. The CDR3 nucleotides are TGTGCCAGCAGCGGCAGGGCACCAACGACCTCCGATGAGCAGTTCTTC. Amino acid sequence: CASSGRAPTTSDEQFF.

Points on this clonotype: One base away lies a much larger clone, so this may be a sequencing read error. V and J are TRBV18 and TRBJ1-2; D is perhaps TRBD1 (5 bases). This CDR3 region has 14 residues. Per the germline V gene, CDR1 is KGHSH and CDR2 is LQKENI. CDR3 residues: CANSPPSMTVGYTF. The CDR3 DNA reads as TGTGCCAACTCACCACCGTCCATGACAGTGGGCTACACCTTC.

This clonotype appeared a few times. The DNA for the CDR3 is TGTGCCAGCAGCCAAGAAGGCCTAGTGGGCTACAATGAGCAGTTCTTC. It yields the protein CASSQEGLVGYNEQFF. This chain links TRBV3-1 with TRBJ2-1; no clear D gene. Germline values: CDR1 LGHDT, CDR2 YNNKEL (reference sequence). The CDR3 extends over 16 amino acids. Between the trimmed V and J ends, which lost 0 bases and 3 bases, there was a span of 12 bases.

This clonotype was seen many times. The chain employs TRBV27 and TRBJ1-2; tentatively, D is TRBD1 (6 bases). Germline assignment: CDR1 MNHEY and CDR2 SMNVEV (reference sequence). The germline V and J ends were trimmed by 7 bases and 2 bases, with 17 bases remaining between them. This CDR3 spans 15 amino acids. CDR3 in amino acids: CASTLRRGLNYGYTF. The DNA of the CDR3 is TGTGCCAGCACCCTAAGGAGGGGGTTGAACTATGGCTACACCTTC.

In its sample, this clonotype was seen many times. V is TRBV3-1 and J is TRBJ1-6, with D perhaps matching TRBD1 (5 bases). The germline gives CDR1 LGHDT, CDR2 YNNKEL (reference sequence). Deletions cut 1 base from V and 7 bases from J, with 8 bases between. This CDR3 region has 14 residues. CDR3 loop: CASSQVTGNSPLHF. In DNA, the CDR3 is TGTGCCAGCAGCCAAGTAACAGGAAATTCACCCCTCCACTTT.

A few counts support this clonotype. The V and J genes are TRBV7-2 and TRBJ2-1, with 10 nucleotides matching TRBD2. This CDR3 is built from 14 residues. Germline CDR1 reads SGHTA; CDR2 reads FQGNSA. Trimming removed 4 bases from V and 4 bases from J; junction bases left unmatched: 1. The CDR3, as DNA: TGTGCCAGCAGCTCGACTAGCGGGTACAATGAGCAGTTCTTC. It yields the protein CASSSTSGYNEQFF.

This clonotype was observed at least ten times. This chain links TRBV2 with TRBJ2-1, with D perhaps being TRBD1 or TRBD2 (6 bases each). Between the trimmed V and J ends, which lost 6 bases and 5 bases, there was a span of 17 bases. Germline V gives CDR1 SNHLY, CDR2 FYNNEI. The CDR3 loop spans 15 amino acids. The CDR3 DNA reads TGTGCCAGCAGACAGGGACTCCAACCCCACAATGAGCAGTTCTTC. It yields the protein CASRQGLQPHNEQFF.

This clonotype showed up many times. This chain connects TRBV20-1 to TRBJ2-5, with TRBD2 matching 7 bases. V lost 3 bases, J lost 5 bases, and 9 bases stayed unmatched. CDR3 length: 14 amino acids. The germline CDR1 and CDR2 sequences are DFQATT and SNEGSKA (reference sequence). The CDR3 reads CSASYSGAMETQYF. CDR3 in DNA: TGCAGTGCTAGTTACAGCGGGGCGATGGAGACCCAGTACTTC.

This clonotype was detected ten times or more. The chain couples TRBV6-1 to TRBJ1-2; tentatively, D is TRBD1 (5 bases). The CDR3 is 14 amino acids. Trimming removed 2 bases from V and 3 bases from J, with 10 bases in between. Per the germline V gene, CDR1 is MNHNS and CDR2 is SASEGT. The DNA of the CDR3 is TGTGCCAGCAGTGAATGGGGGACGGACTATGGCTACACCTTC. Translated, it gives CASSEWGTDYGYTF.

This clonotype was picked up many times. This sequence joins TRBV5-1 and TRBJ1-6; a possible D gene is TRBD1 (6 bases). Germline V CDR1 and CDR2: SGHRS, YFSETQ. With 2 bases removed from V and 12 bases from J, the gap between germline ends came to 9 bases. This CDR3 comprises 12 residues. CDR3 in DNA: TGCGCCAGCAGCTTTCCGGGACAACCCCTCCACTTT. Encoded protein: CASSFPGQPLHF.

Regarding this clonotype: Sequence at one end of the junction differs from germline and may be a read error. This chain links TRBV5-1 with TRBJ2-7, with 12 bases matching TRBD1. Germline V lookup: CDR1 SGHRS, CDR2 YFSETQ. CDR3 size: 16 residues. For the CDR3, the DNA is TGCGCCAGCGGCTTCGGGGGACAGGGGGCCGGGTACGAGCAGTACTTC. Translation: CASGFGGQGAGYEQYF.

At least ten counts were recorded for this clonotype. The CDR3 spells CASSHDMNTYEQYF. CDR3 nucleotides: TGTGCCAGCAGTCACGACATGAATACCTACGAGCAGTACTTC. The genes are TRBV2 and TRBJ2-7; D uncertain. CDR1 and CDR2 (germline): SNHLY, FYNNEI. This CDR3 has 14 residues. V was shortened by 5 bases and J by 2 bases, with 13 bases between the two germline ends.

The chain recombines TRBV3-1 with TRBJ1-1; D remains ambiguous. Germline values: CDR1 LGHDT, CDR2 YNNKEL (reference sequence). The V end was cut by 3 bases, the J end by 5 bases, with 16 bases between. This CDR3 spans 15 amino acids. This CDR3 reads CASSQSRPGETEAFF. CDR3 DNA: TGTGCCAGCAGCCAGTCGCGGCCGGGAGAAACTGAAGCTTTCTTT.

The V gene is TRBV20-1, the J gene TRBJ1-5; D is uncertain. The V end lost 0 bases, the J end lost 1 base, and 13 bases lay between the germline ends. Germline values: CDR1 DFQATT, CDR2 SNEGSKA (reference sequence). The CDR3 covers 16 residues. The CDR3 nucleotides read TGCAGTGCTAGAGATCTAAGGACGTCAAGCAATCAGCCCCAGCATTTT. Translating gives CSARDLRTSSNQPQHF.

The chain uses TRBV6-1 and TRBJ2-1; the D gene is possibly TRBD1 (6 bases). Between the trimmed V and J ends, which lost 2 bases and 0 bases, there was a span of 14 bases. CDR3 length: 17 residues. The germline gives CDR1 MNHNS, CDR2 SASEGT. The CDR3: CASSEYHMGASYNEQFF. CDR3 coding DNA: TGTGCCAGCAGTGAATATCACATGGGGGCCTCCTACAATGAGCAGTTCTTC.